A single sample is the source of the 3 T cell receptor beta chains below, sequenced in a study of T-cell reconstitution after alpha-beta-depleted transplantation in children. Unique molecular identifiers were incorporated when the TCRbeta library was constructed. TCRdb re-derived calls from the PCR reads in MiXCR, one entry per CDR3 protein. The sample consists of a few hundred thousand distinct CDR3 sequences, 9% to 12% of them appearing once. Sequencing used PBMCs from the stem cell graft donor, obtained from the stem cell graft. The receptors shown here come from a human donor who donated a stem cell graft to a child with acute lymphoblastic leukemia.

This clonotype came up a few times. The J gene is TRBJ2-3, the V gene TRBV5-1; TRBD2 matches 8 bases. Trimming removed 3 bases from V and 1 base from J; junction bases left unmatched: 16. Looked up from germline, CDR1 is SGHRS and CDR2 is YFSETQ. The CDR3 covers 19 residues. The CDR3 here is CASSSRTARSGARTDTQYF. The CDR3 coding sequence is TGCGCCAGCAGCTCCCGGACAGCTCGTAGCGGGGCCCGCACAGATACGCAGTATTTT.

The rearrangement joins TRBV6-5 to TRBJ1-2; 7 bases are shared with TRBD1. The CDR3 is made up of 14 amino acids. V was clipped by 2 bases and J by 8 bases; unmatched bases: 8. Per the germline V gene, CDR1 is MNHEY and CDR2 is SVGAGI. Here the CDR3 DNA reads TGTGCCAGCAGTTACGGCGACAGGGCTCGGGGCTACACCTTC. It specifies CASSYGDRARGYTF.

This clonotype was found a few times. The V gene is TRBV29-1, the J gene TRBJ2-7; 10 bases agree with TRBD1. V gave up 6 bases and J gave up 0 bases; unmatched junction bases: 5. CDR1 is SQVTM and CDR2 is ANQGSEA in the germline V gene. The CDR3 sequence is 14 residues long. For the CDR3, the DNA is TGCAGCGTCGCCGGGACAGGGGCCTCCTACGAGCAGTACTTC. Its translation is CSVAGTGASYEQYF.